Following are 19 T cell receptor beta chains from one sample sequenced in a study of glioma-infiltrating T cells. Amplification of TCR alpha and beta CDR3 regions from RNA used iRepertoire nested multiplex PCR. TCRdb called the multiplex PCR reads again in MiXCR, with one record for every CDR3 protein. This table holds a few hundred thousand distinct CDR3 sequences, around 38% found once. Sample: glioma tissue, nonneoplastic brain tissue, or PBMCs (not recorded which). The receptor set was obtained from a human donor with low-grade glioma or glioblastoma, undergoing nonglioma brain surgery, or in good health (not recorded which).

This clonotype was picked up a small number of times. This clone may be a read error of a much larger clone one base away. The rearrangement uses TRBV27 and TRBJ2-7; 12 nucleotides line up with TRBD2. Germline V CDR1 and CDR2: MNHEY, SMNVEV (reference sequence). V shed 0 bases and J 9 bases; nucleotides not matched to a gene: 12. The CDR3 runs 17 residues. In nucleotides, the CDR3 is TGTGCCAGCAGTTTATCTCCGGTACTAGCGGGAGGCCCTGTGCAGTACTTC. This gives the protein CASSLSPVLAGGPVQYF.

The chain recombines TRBV24-1 with TRBJ1-2; tentatively, D is TRBD1 (5 bases). CDR1 and CDR2 (germline): KGHDR, SFDVKD. Trimming shortened V by 4 bases and J by 5 bases, and 13 bases separated the two germline ends. This CDR3 has 14 amino acids. The CDR3: CATSDRGRGYGYTF. The DNA of the CDR3 is TGTGCCACCAGTGACCGGGGACGGGGATATGGCTACACCTTC.

This chain connects TRBV7-8 to TRBJ2-4; the D is unclear. This CDR3 spans 16 amino acids. The V and J ends lost 2 bases and 0 bases respectively, with 11 bases between them. The germline CDR1 and CDR2 sequences are SGHVS and FQNEAQ. CDR3 in amino acids: CASSLNRTLAKNIQYF. As DNA, the CDR3 is TGTGCCAGCAGCTTAAACAGAACCCTAGCCAAAAACATTCAGTACTTC.

A few counts support this clonotype. This rearrangement joins TRBV4-3 to TRBJ2-3; D uncertain. V was clipped by 0 bases and J by 4 bases, with 11 bases between them. This CDR3 has 15 residues. Germline lookup yields CDR1 LGHNA and CDR2 YSLEER. The CDR3, as DNA: TGCGCCAGCAGCCAAGAGCCCTCACATCCAGATACGCAGTATTTT. Its protein is CASSQEPSHPDTQYF.

This sequence joins TRBV5-4 and TRBJ1-2, with 9 bases fitting TRBD1. V lost 1 base to trimming and J lost 12 bases; unmatched junction nucleotides: 10. Looked up from germline, CDR1 is SGHNT and CDR2 is YYREEE (reference sequence). This CDR3 comprises 14 residues. The CDR3 region is CASSLKGQGPFNTF. CDR3 coding DNA: TGTGCCAGCAGCTTGAAGGGACAGGGCCCTTTTAACACCTTC.

The rearrangement uses TRBV6-5 and TRBJ2-7; possible D gene TRBD2, 5 bases. Germline values: CDR1 MNHEY, CDR2 SVGAGI. The CDR3 length is 14 residues. V dropped 4 bases and J dropped 4 bases, with 14 bases sitting between them. CDR3 amino acids: CASSSRTPGYEQYF. The CDR3 coding sequence is TGTGCCAGCAGTTCAAGGACTCCCGGGTACGAGCAGTACTTC.

The J gene is TRBJ2-7, the V gene TRBV6-6; 8 bases fit TRBD1. This CDR3 has 18 residues. The germline V gene has CDR1 MNHNY and CDR2 SVGAGI (reference sequence). V lost 0 bases and J lost 6; bases outside the gene matches: 16. The CDR3 nucleotides are TGTGCCAGCAGTTACTCGATGCCTAGGGTCCAGGGGGCTTTCGAGCAGTACTTC. Protein product: CASSYSMPRVQGAFEQYF.

Points on this clonotype: A much larger clone is a single base away; this may be a read error. The rearrangement joins TRBV27 to TRBJ1-1; TRBD1 is a possible D gene (5 bases). CDR3 length: 13 residues. The V gene's germline CDR1 is MNHEY and CDR2 SMNVEV (reference sequence). V lost 7 bases and J 8 bases, leaving 17 bases between the germline ends. CDR3 bases: TGTGCCAGCAATCAACTAGGGGATTTGGAAGCTTTCTTT. It codes for CASNQLGDLEAFF.

This clonotype was counted between two and nine times. The genes are TRBV3-1 and TRBJ2-1; 7 bases align to TRBD1. The CDR3 is 14 amino acids. CDR1 is LGHDT, CDR2 YNNKEL, per germline (reference sequence). Germline trimming cut 3 bases from V and 5 bases from J; bases unmatched to any gene: 4. The CDR3 DNA reads as TGTGCCAGCAGCCATCCGACAGGGAACAATGAGCAGTTCTTC. Translated: CASSHPTGNNEQFF.

This sequence joins TRBV3-1 and TRBJ2-7, with a weak D call TRBD1 (5 bases). The CDR3 totals 14 residues. The germline CDR1 and CDR2 sequences are LGHDT and YNNKEL (reference sequence). V dropped 1 base and J dropped 2 bases, with 9 bases sitting between them. The CDR3 DNA sequence: TGTGCCAGCAGCCAAGTGGGGCTAGCCTACGAGCAGTACTTC. Its translation is CASSQVGLAYEQYF.

The chain recombines TRBV20-1 with TRBJ2-1; TRBD2 might be the D (5 bases). V was pared by 4 bases and J by 2 bases, with 12 bases between. CDR3 length: 14 amino acids. Germline lookup yields CDR1 DFQATT and CDR2 SNEGSKA (reference sequence). For the CDR3, the DNA is TGCAGTGCTAACCGAGCGGAAGCCTACAATGAGCAGTTCTTC. Translation: CSANRAEAYNEQFF.

This clonotype was recorded at least ten times. The rearrangement uses TRBV7-6 and TRBJ2-7, with D possibly being TRBD1 or TRBD2 (7 bases each). This CDR3 region has 16 residues. Germline CDR1 and CDR2: SGHVS and FNYEAQ. V lost 6 bases and J lost 6, with 24 bases in between. In DNA, the CDR3 is TGTGCCAGCAGTCTACCCCAGGGGGAGGGCTCCATCGAGCAGTACTTC. Its translation: CASSLPQGEGSIEQYF.

In regard to this clonotype: A single base separates this from a much larger clone, so it may be a read error. The rearrangement joins TRBV6-2 or TRBV6-3 to TRBJ2-3; the D call may be TRBD1 or TRBD2 (5 bases each). The CDR3 runs to 14 residues. Per the germline V gene, CDR1 is MNHEY and CDR2 is SVGEGT. The CDR3 DNA sequence: TGTGCCAGCTCCCGGGACCGATACACAGATACGAAGTATTTT. This encodes CASSRDRYTDTKYF.

The rearrangement uses TRBV7-2 and TRBJ2-7; 7 nucleotides agree with TRBD2. V gave up 1 base and J gave up 7 bases; unmatched junction bases: 7. This CDR3 comprises 14 residues. Germline loops: CDR1 SGHTA, CDR2 FQGNSA. CDR3 sequence: CASSLEAGVVEQYF. For the CDR3, the DNA is TGTGCCAGCAGCTTAGAGGCGGGGGTGGTAGAGCAGTACTTC.

This CDR3 reads CASSLGAGGDEQYF. The CDR3 bases are TGTGCCAGCAGCCTCGGTGCAGGAGGGGACGAGCAGTACTTC. The chain employs TRBV7-9 and TRBJ2-7, with D maybe TRBD2 (6 bases). This CDR3 has 14 residues. The germline V gene encodes CDR1 SEHNR and CDR2 FQNEAQ (reference sequence). Trimming took off 5 bases at V and 5 bases at J, with 16 bases between the two ends.

This clonotype came up a few times. The chain links TRBV12-3 or TRBV12-4 to TRBJ1-6; tentative D call: TRBD1 (5 bases). This CDR3 contains 15 residues. The V and J ends lost 2 bases and 5 bases respectively, with 10 bases between them. CDR3 bases: TGTGCCAGCAGTTTAAATGCAGGGAATAATTCACCCCTCCACTTT. It is translated as CASSLNAGNNSPLHF.

V is TRBV27 and J is TRBJ1-4, with unresolved D. This CDR3 is built from 14 residues. In germline, CDR1 is MNHEY, CDR2 SMNVEV (reference sequence). Trimming cost V 8 bases and J 0 bases, with 10 bases left between them. The CDR3 region has the DNA TGTGCCAGCGGTGTAGTAGCAACTAATGAAAAACTGTTTTTT. This sequence encodes CASGVVATNEKLFF.

This clonotype has a handful of counts. The chain joins TRBV6-1 to TRBJ2-7; D is perhaps TRBD1 (6 bases). V lost 8 bases and J lost 2, with 16 bases in between. Germline V gene lookup returns CDR1 MNHNS and CDR2 SASEGT. This CDR3 is 14 amino acids long. The CDR3 bases are TGTGCCAGCCACAGGGCACAGACCCCCTACGAGCAGTACTTC. Amino acids: CASHRAQTPYEQYF.

Points on this clonotype: A much larger clone lies one base from this, so it may be a read error. The rearrangement links TRBV6-2 or TRBV6-3 to TRBJ1-5, with D perhaps matching TRBD1 (6 bases). The length of the CDR3 is 13 residues. The germline gives CDR1 MNHEY, CDR2 SVGEGT. Trimming took 9 bases from V and 6 from J, leaving 15 bases between them. CDR3 amino acids: CARTQGSGQPQHF. The CDR3 bases are TGTGCCAGAACTCAGGGGTCAGGTCAGCCCCAGCATTTT.